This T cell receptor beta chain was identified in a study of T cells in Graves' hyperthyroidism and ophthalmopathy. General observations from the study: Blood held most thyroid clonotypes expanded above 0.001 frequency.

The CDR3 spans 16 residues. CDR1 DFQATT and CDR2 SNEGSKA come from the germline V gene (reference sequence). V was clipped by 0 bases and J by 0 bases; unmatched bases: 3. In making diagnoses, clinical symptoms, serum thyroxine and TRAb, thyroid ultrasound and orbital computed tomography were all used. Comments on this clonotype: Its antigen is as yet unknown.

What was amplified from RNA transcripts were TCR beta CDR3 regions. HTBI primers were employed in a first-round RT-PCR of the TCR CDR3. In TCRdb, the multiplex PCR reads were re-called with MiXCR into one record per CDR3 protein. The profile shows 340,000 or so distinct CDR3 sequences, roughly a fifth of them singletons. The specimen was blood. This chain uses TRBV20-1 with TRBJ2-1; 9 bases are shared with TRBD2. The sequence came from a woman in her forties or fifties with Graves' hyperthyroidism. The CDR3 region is CSARDFSGSSYNEQFF. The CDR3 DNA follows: TGCAGTGCTAGAGACTTTAGCGGGAGCTCCTACAATGAGCAGTTCTTC.